This T cell receptor (beta chain) was retrieved from a study of T cell responses to AZD1222 COVID-19 vaccine. Assay used: immunoSEQ multiplex PCR; TCRdb lists only in-frame clones, some missing. The sample yields roughly 170,000 clones, around nine tenths seen once. The sequence was collected from an adult in good health. The material was peripheral blood, obtained on day 0 of AZD1222 vaccination.

The CDR3 bases are TGTGCCAGCAGCTTAGGAGGTCCTCTGATCCAAGAGACCCAGTACTTC. Translation gives CASSLGGPLIQETQYF. V usage is TRBV11-3 and J usage is TRBJ2-5; D uncertain. The CDR3 covers 16 residues. Germline V gene sequence: CDR1 SGHNT, CDR2 YENEEA. Trimming took 1 base from V and 1 from J, leaving 13 bases between them.